Listed below are T cell receptor beta chains from one sample, sequenced in a study of T cell repertoires in cytomegalovirus infection. Their antigens remain unidentified. MiXCR was run by TCRdb on the reads, yielding one entry per CDR3 protein. The sample records some 800,000 distinct CDR3 sequences, approximately 29% being singletons. The material sequenced was cultured CD8+ T cells from PBMCs, taken from culture after CMV antigen stimulation. Source of these receptors: a human donor in good health (CMV status not recorded). Some clones in this sample may be carry-over from other donors' samples. Both conserved end residues are part of each CDR3. The order of the fields is J gene, clone size, V gene, D gene, CDR3 protein, CDR3 DNA. A D gene is named only where the DNA matches it firmly. Only some rows state a clone size, as once, few, many or a class for expanded clones.

J: TRBJ1-5; size: few; V: TRBV2; D: TRBD1; CDR3: CASSEPDVWDRGNQPQHF; DNA: TGTGCCAGCAGTGAACCCGACGTTTGGGACAGGGGCAATCAGCCCCAGCATTTT
J: TRBJ1-5; size: -; V: TRBV25-1; D: -; CDR3: CASSDAGTSQPQHF; DNA: TGTGCCAGCAGTGATGCCGGGACATCCCAGCCCCAGCATTTT
J: TRBJ2-7; size: few; V: TRBV2; D: -; CDR3: CASGSHPRSYEQYF; DNA: TGTGCCAGCGGATCTCACCCGCGGTCCTACGAGCAGTACTTC
J: TRBJ2-2; size: few; V: TRBV5-4; D: -; CDR3: CASSSRDTRNTGELFF; DNA: TGTGCCAGCAGTAGCCGGGACACCAGGAACACCGGGGAGCTGTTTTTT
J: TRBJ2-1; size: once; V: TRBV7-9; D: TRBD2; CDR3: CASKAGGLEQFF; DNA: TGTGCCAGCAAAGCGGGGGGGCTTGAGCAGTTCTTC
J: TRBJ1-2; size: -; V: TRBV7-9; D: TRBD1; CDR3: CASSPSAGTGNYGYTF; DNA: TGTGCCAGCAGCCCTTCGGCCGGGACAGGGAACTATGGCTACACCTTC
J: TRBJ2-5; size: few; V: TRBV6-1; D: TRBD1; CDR3: CAIRTGASRETQYF; DNA: TGTGCCATTAGAACAGGGGCCTCCAGGGAGACCCAGTACTTC
J: TRBJ2-4; size: -; V: TRBV29-1; D: -; CDR3: CSVFGGAKNIQYF; DNA: TGCAGCGTTTTTGGGGGGGCCAAAAACATTCAGTACTTC
J: TRBJ1-1; size: -; V: TRBV12-3/TRBV12-4; D: -; CDR3: CASSLPWGAGNTEAFF; DNA: TGTGCCAGCAGTCTCCCATGGGGGGCCGGTAACACTGAAGCTTTCTTT
J: TRBJ1-2; size: -; V: TRBV12-3/TRBV12-4; D: -; CDR3: CASSFRGAGGYTF; DNA: TGTGCCAGCAGTTTTCGGGGAGCTGGTGGCTACACCTTC
J: TRBJ2-1; size: -; V: TRBV4-2; D: TRBD1; CDR3: CASSQGGGGDEQFF; DNA: TGTGCCAGCAGCCAAGGAGGGGGCGGCGATGAGCAGTTCTTC
J: TRBJ1-2; size: few; V: TRBV4-1; D: -; CDR3: CASSLPGGVNGYTF; DNA: TGCGCCAGCAGCCTTCCTGGAGGGGTCAATGGCTACACCTTC